The 8 T cell receptor beta chains reported below all come from one sample, sequenced in a study of identifying expanded T cells in peripheral blood. Data came from immunoSEQ multiplex PCR; TCRdb stores just in-frame clones and leaves some out. The sample lists about 50,000 clones, 65% to 90% seen once, with 14% in the top ten. The sequenced sample was blood. All receptors come from a person aged 18 to 75 in good health.

This sequence joins TRBV27 and TRBJ1-1; 7 bases map to TRBD1. The CDR3 loop spans 13 amino acids. Trimming at V came to 2 bases and at J to 3 bases, leaving 0 bases not matched to a gene. In germline, CDR1 is MNHEY, CDR2 SMNVEV (reference sequence). The CDR3 reads CASSLQGDTEAFF. The CDR3 coding sequence is TGTGCCAGCAGTTTACAGGGGGACACTGAAGCTTTCTTT.

This clone was detected once. This chain joins TRBV19 and TRBJ2-3; no firm D call. Germline CDR1 is LNHDA and CDR2 is SQIVND (reference sequence). This CDR3 is 11 amino acids long. V lost 3 bases, J lost 2 bases, and 0 bases lay in between. DNA of the CDR3: TGTGCCAGTAGTATCACAGATACGCAGTATTTT. This codes for CASSITDTQYF.

The rearrangement links TRBV18 to TRBJ1-2; D might be TRBD1 (6 bases). Germline V gene data show CDR1 as KGHSH and CDR2 as LQKENI. This CDR3 has 13 residues. V was trimmed by 6 bases and J by 7 bases, leaving 15 bases between them. The CDR3 here is CASSLQGFFGYTF. CDR3 DNA sequence: TGTGCCAGCTCTCTACAGGGCTTCTTTGGCTACACCTTC.

The chain combines TRBV14 with TRBJ1-2; unclear D gene. Germline V CDR1 and CDR2: SGHDN, FVKESK. The length of the CDR3 is 13 residues. V shed 4 bases and J shed 3 bases, with 9 bases lying between them. CDR3 nucleotides: TGTGCCAGCAGCCCTGACCCCTACTATGGCTACACCTTC. Translation: CASSPDPYYGYTF.

This sequence joins TRBV5-1 and TRBJ2-3; 8 nucleotides line up with TRBD2. The CDR3 has 16 amino acids. V lost 1 base, J lost 3 bases, and 7 bases stayed unmatched. Per the germline V gene, CDR1 is SGHRS and CDR2 is YFSETQ. CDR3 nucleotide sequence: TGCGCCAGCAGCTTGCGGGGGGGCCTTCGAACAGATACGCAGTATTTT. Translated: CASSLRGGLRTDTQYF.

Worth noting for this clone: The junction departs from germline at one end; a sequencing error may be responsible. This chain joins TRBV7-2 and TRBJ1-2; a weak D match, TRBD1 (5 bases). The length of the CDR3 is 12 residues. In germline, CDR1 is SGHTA, CDR2 FQGNSA. CDR3 in amino acids: CASSREGSYLAF. CDR3 nucleotide sequence: TGTGCCAGCAGTCGAGAGGGGTCATACTTGGCCTTC.

This chain uses TRBV5-1 with TRBJ1-3, with D unresolved. Trimming took off 0 bases at V and 7 bases at J, with 11 bases between the two ends. The CDR3 is 14 amino acids. Germline loops: CDR1 SGHRS, CDR2 YFSETQ. The CDR3 sequence is CASSLDPRSNTIYF. The CDR3, as DNA: TGCGCCAGCAGCTTGGACCCGAGGAGTAACACCATATATTTT.

V is TRBV6-6 and J is TRBJ1-5; D call uncertain. V lost 5 bases and J 0 bases, leaving 11 bases between the germline ends. In germline, CDR1 is MNHNY, CDR2 SVGAGI (reference sequence). The CDR3 totals 15 residues. The CDR3 DNA reads TGTGCCAGCAGTCAAGGAATTTATAGCAATCAGCCCCAGCATTTT. Its translation is CASSQGIYSNQPQHF.